Following are 23 T cell receptor beta chains from one sample sequenced in a study of CD8+CD57+ T cells in acquired aplastic anemia. For sequencing, patients were chosen who had shown expansion of CD8+CD57+ cells by flow cytometry. CDR3 and TCR beta VDJ profiling relied on a genomic DNA template. TCRdb processed the reads anew with MiXCR; each CDR3 protein has one entry. The sample lists under 200,000 distinct CDR3 sequences, 45% to 55% occurring once. The sample was sorted CD4+, CD8+, or CD8+CD57+ T cells (not recorded which) from PBMCs. Receptors were obtained from a human donor with aplastic anemia.

V gene TRBV27 combines with J gene TRBJ1-6; perhaps TRBD1 as D (5 bases). This CDR3 comprises 13 residues. Trimming left V 3 bases short and J 10 bases short, with 10 bases between. Germline V gene sequence: CDR1 MNHEY, CDR2 SMNVEV (reference sequence). In nucleotides, the CDR3 is TGTGCCAGCAGTTTCGGGACCTTCTCACCCCTCCACTTT. This translates into CASSFGTFSPLHF.

This clonotype was observed many times. V usage is TRBV29-1 and J usage is TRBJ2-1; D not certain. V was pared by 6 bases and J by 1 base, with 13 bases between. Germline V lookup: CDR1 SQVTM, CDR2 ANQGSEA. The CDR3 is 14 amino acids. CDR3 nucleotides: TGCAGCGTGGTTCCCTTTGAATCCTACAATGAGCAGTTCTTC. Translation gives CSVVPFESYNEQFF.

The sample holds many counts of this clonotype. This chain joins TRBV5-1 and TRBJ2-3; D ambiguous. CDR3 length equals 15 residues. CDR1 is SGHRS and CDR2 is YFSETQ in the germline V gene. Trimming removed 5 bases at V and 1 base at J, with 14 bases between. CDR3 amino acids: CASRVGSVRTDTQYF. Here the CDR3 DNA reads TGCGCCAGCAGAGTAGGCAGCGTCCGCACAGATACGCAGTATTTT.

In its sample, this clonotype was seen once. A read error may explain this, as a much larger clone is one base away. The chain couples TRBV10-3 to TRBJ2-7; 8 positions match TRBD2. CDR3 length: 15 residues. V lost 5 bases and J lost 2; bases outside the gene matches: 8. CDR1 and CDR2 (germline): ENHRY, SYGVKD. CDR3 sequence reads: CAISYPGTRAYEQYF. The CDR3 DNA reads as TGTGCCATCAGTTACCCCGGGACTAGAGCCTACGAGCAGTACTTC.

On this clonotype: A much larger clone is a single base away; this may be a read error. V usage is TRBV24-1 and J usage is TRBJ2-1; D is perhaps TRBD1 (6 bases). CDR1 KGHDR and CDR2 SFDVKD come from the germline V gene. The CDR3 has 17 residues. Between the trimmed V and J ends, which lost 9 bases and 0 bases, there was a span of 20 bases. DNA of the CDR3: TGTGCCACCCTCTCACGCAGGGGCCCAAGCTCCTACAATGAGCAGTTCTTC. It translates to CATLSRRGPSSYNEQFF.

This clonotype was picked up one time. The V and J genes are TRBV10-3 and TRBJ1-2; D gene ambiguous. V was shortened by 0 bases and J by 8 bases, with 10 bases between the two germline ends. From germline, CDR1 is ENHRY and CDR2 SYGVKD. The CDR3 has 13 amino acids. This CDR3 is CAISESGRDGYTF. The CDR3, as DNA: TGTGCCATCAGTGAGTCTGGACGCGACGGCTACACCTTC.

The chain joins TRBV7-2 to TRBJ1-3; no firm D call. Germline loops: CDR1 SGHTA, CDR2 FQGNSA. The CDR3 consists of 17 residues. V was trimmed by 0 bases and J by 2 bases, leaving 14 bases between them. The CDR3 region is CASSLARSLFTGNTIYF. CDR3 bases: TGTGCCAGCAGCTTAGCGCGCAGCTTATTCACTGGAAACACCATATATTTT.

Many counts were recorded for this clonotype. V usage is TRBV7-2 and J usage is TRBJ2-7; 9 bases match TRBD2. The CDR3 covers 17 residues. The germline gives CDR1 SGHTA, CDR2 FQGNSA. J gave up 2 bases and V 4 bases, and 12 bases lay outside the gene matches. CDR3 sequence (DNA): TGTGCCAGCAGCTCATCTGGGGGTAGCGGGAGAACCTACGAGCAGTACTTC. It specifies CASSSSGGSGRTYEQYF.

This clonotype was counted ten times or more. The chain recombines TRBV19 with TRBJ1-6; 9 bases map to TRBD1. In germline, CDR1 is LNHDA, CDR2 SQIVND (reference sequence). V was clipped by 6 bases and J by 7 bases; unmatched bases: 7. This CDR3 spans 15 amino acids. The CDR3 DNA is TGTGCCAGTAGGGGGACAGGGTTCGGGAATTCACCCCTCCACTTT. Translating gives CASRGTGFGNSPLHF.

CDR3 DNA sequence: TGTGCCTGGAGGGGGCGAACCACCGGGGAGCTGTTTTTT. Translated, it gives CAWRGRTTGELFF. The chain links TRBV30 to TRBJ2-2, with a weak D call TRBD1 (5 bases). Trimming shortened V by 3 bases and J by 4 bases, and 9 bases separated the two germline ends. The V gene's germline CDR1 is GTSNPN and CDR2 SVGIG (reference sequence). CDR3 length: 13 amino acids.

This clonotype was detected many times. J is TRBJ2-7 and V is TRBV6-5, with no clear D. In germline, CDR1 is MNHEY, CDR2 SVGAGI. Trimming shortened V by 2 bases and J by 1 base, and 9 bases separated the two germline ends. This CDR3 is 14 amino acids long. The CDR3 loop reads CASSYTGSSYEQYF. The CDR3 DNA is TGTGCCAGCAGTTACACTGGATCTTCCTACGAGCAGTACTTC.

At least ten counts were recorded for this clonotype. The chain joins TRBV5-1 to TRBJ2-4; 9 bases are a match to TRBD1. The trim removed 4 bases at V and 3 bases at J, leaving 2 bases unmatched. Germline-derived CDR1 and CDR2 are SGHRS and YFSETQ. The CDR3 has 14 amino acids. The CDR3 region is CASSMGQGKNIQYF. CDR3 bases: TGCGCCAGCAGCATGGGACAGGGCAAAAACATTCAGTACTTC.

This clonotype came up many times. V and J are TRBV5-1 and TRBJ2-3, with a tentative D call TRBD2 (5 bases). Germline values: CDR1 SGHRS, CDR2 YFSETQ. CDR3 length: 14 amino acids. The V end was cut by 6 bases, the J end by 2 bases, with 13 bases between. CDR3 sequence reads: CASNLRDYTDTQYF. DNA of the CDR3: TGCGCCAGCAACCTCCGGGATTACACAGATACGCAGTATTTT.

The chain carries TRBV7-9 and TRBJ2-7; 10 bases agree with TRBD2. The CDR3 totals 15 residues. V dropped 4 bases and J dropped 2; count of bases not matched to a gene: 5. The germline V gene encodes CDR1 SEHNR and CDR2 FQNEAQ (reference sequence). The CDR3 bases are TGTGCCAGCAGCTCCTTAGCGGGAGGTGCCTACGAGCAGTACTTC. Its translation is CASSSLAGGAYEQYF. Based on the CDR3 plus reference TRBV7-9 and TRBJ2-7, the full variable domain is DTGVSQNPRHKITKRGQNVTFRCDPISEHNRLYWYRQTLGQGPEFLTYFQNEAQLEKSRLLSDRFSAERPKGSFSTLEIQRTEQGDSAMYLCASSSLAGGAYEQYFGPGTRLTVT.

This clonotype was observed at least ten times. This chain connects TRBV24-1 to TRBJ1-5, with D maybe TRBD1 (6 bases). This CDR3 is 16 amino acids long. From germline, CDR1 is KGHDR and CDR2 SFDVKD. V was pared by 1 base and J by 5 bases, with 14 bases between. The CDR3 sequence: CATSDFGAGGDQPQHF. The CDR3 DNA reads as TGTGCCACCAGTGATTTTGGGGCCGGGGGCGATCAGCCCCAGCATTTT.

This clonotype was seen more than once but under ten times. The chain carries TRBV6-2 or TRBV6-3 and TRBJ2-7, with 12 positions matching TRBD1. CDR3 size: 17 residues. Germline CDR1 reads MNHEY; CDR2 reads SVGEGT. The V gene end was trimmed by 3 bases and the J gene end by 7 bases; junction bases not matched to a gene: 13. CDR3 nucleotides: TGTGCCAGCAGTTATCGCCCCCGGGACAGGGGGCTGTTAGAGCAGTACTTC. This encodes CASSYRPRDRGLLEQYF.

The chain links TRBV2 to TRBJ1-4, with unresolved D. The germline V and J ends were trimmed by 9 bases and 8 bases, with 13 bases remaining between them. The CDR3 totals 12 residues. Germline CDR1 SNHLY, CDR2 FYNNEI. The DNA for the CDR3 is TGTGCCAGTCAGCGAGTTGGGGAAAAACTGTTTTTT. This sequence encodes CASQRVGEKLFF.

This chain links TRBV15 with TRBJ1-2; 8 nucleotides match TRBD1. The CDR3 consists of 15 residues. After removal of 5 bases from V and 4 bases from J, the junction contained 9 bases not matched to a gene. Germline loops: CDR1 LNHNV, CDR2 YYDKDF (reference sequence). CDR3: CATSLSVTGGYGYTF. The DNA of the CDR3 is TGTGCCACCAGCCTCTCAGTTACAGGGGGCTATGGCTACACCTTC. The full variable domain, with the rest looked up from reference TRBV15 and TRBJ1-2, is DAMVIQNPRYQVTQFGKPVTLSCSQTLNHNVMYWYQQKSSQAPKLLFHYYDKDFNNEADTPDNFQSRRPNTSFCFLDIRSPGLGDTAMYLCATSLSVTGGYGYTFGSGTRLTVV.

The chain uses TRBV5-4 and TRBJ2-1; a weak D match, TRBD2 (7 bases). CDR3 length: 17 amino acids. Germline V gene sequence: CDR1 SGHNT, CDR2 YYREEE (reference sequence). The V gene lost 1 base and the J gene lost 7 bases, with 21 bases spanning the gap. The CDR3 bases are TGTGCCAGCAGCTTGTCTGGGGGGGCCTTTAAAGGTAATGAGCAGTTCTTC. Its protein is CASSLSGGAFKGNEQFF. Full variable domain (outside the CDR3, taken from reference TRBV5-4 and TRBJ2-1): ETGVTQSPTHLIKTRGQQVTLRCSSQSGHNTVSWYQQALGQGPQFIFQYYREEENGRGNFPPRFSGLQFPNYSSELNVNALELDDSALYLCASSLSGGAFKGNEQFFGPGTRLTVL.

CDR3 nucleotide sequence: TGTGCCAGCAGTTTATCCCATAGGGGTGGGGCCGGCTACACCTTC. This codes for CASSLSHRGGAGYTF. V and J are TRBV28 and TRBJ1-2, with TRBD1 as a possible D gene (5 bases). V gave up 1 base and J gave up 8 bases, with 17 bases separating them. This CDR3 region has 15 residues. Germline CDR1 and CDR2: MDHEN and SYDVKM.

This chain uses TRBV25-1 with TRBJ1-6; TRBD1 aligns across 7 bases. The CDR3 extends over 15 amino acids. Trimming removed 5 bases from V and 6 bases from J; junction bases left unmatched: 7. Germline V gives CDR1 MGHDK, CDR2 SYGVNS. CDR3 in amino acids: CASSPRGHSNSPLHF. CDR3 coding DNA: TGTGCCAGCAGTCCTAGGGGGCATAGTAATTCACCCCTCCACTTT.

The chain recombines TRBV15 with TRBJ2-3; D ambiguous. Germline loops: CDR1 LNHNV, CDR2 YYDKDF (reference sequence). The V end lost 3 bases, the J end lost 1 base, and 11 bases lay between the germline ends. This CDR3 is 15 amino acids long. The CDR3 DNA reads as TGTGCCACCAGCAGCCACTTAGGAGGCACAGATACGCAGTATTTT. This encodes CATSSHLGGTDTQYF.

This clonotype was picked up a small number of times. The V and J genes are TRBV5-1 and TRBJ1-1; the D gene is possibly TRBD1 (5 bases). Trimming stripped 9 bases from V and 3 bases from J, with 18 bases between. Germline V CDR1 and CDR2: SGHRS, YFSETQ. The CDR3 extends over 14 amino acids. CDR3 protein: CATRTSLEYTEAFF. CDR3 coding DNA: TGCGCCACCCGGACATCACTTGAGTACACTGAAGCTTTCTTT.